A single sample is the source of the 3 T cell receptor beta chains below, sequenced in a study of CD8 T cells in ankylosing spondylitis. TCRdb independently ran MiXCR on the 5' RACE reads; one entry per CDR3 protein. Of 200,000 to 250,000 distinct CDR3 sequences listed, roughly 24% are singletons. The source material was blood, either unsorted or a sorted T cell fraction (not recorded which). These receptors were taken from a male donor with ankylosing spondylitis or in good health (not recorded which).

This clonotype has only a few counts. The J gene is TRBJ1-5, the V gene TRBV5-8, with 7 bases matching TRBD1. With 1 base clipped from V and 2 bases from J, the junction kept 3 bases outside the gene matches. The CDR3 spans 15 residues. Germline V gives CDR1 SGHTS, CDR2 YDEGEE. DNA for the CDR3: TGTGCCAGCAGCTTGCAGGGGGTACGCAATCAGCCCCAGCATTTT. Protein product: CASSLQGVRNQPQHF. Complete variable domain (other parts from reference TRBV5-8 and TRBJ1-5): EAGVTQSPTHLIKTRGQQATLRCSPISGHTSVYWYQQALGLGLQFLLWYDEGEERNRGNFPPRFSGRQFPNYSSELNVNALELEDSALYLCASSLQGVRNQPQHFGDGTRLSIL.

There are a few counts of this clonotype. The chain is built from TRBV20-1 and TRBJ2-3; 7 bases fit TRBD1. J lost 0 bases, V lost 5 bases, and 5 bases had no gene match. Germline CDR1 DFQATT, CDR2 SNEGSKA (reference sequence). CDR3 length: 14 residues. This CDR3 reads CSAWDSESTDTQYF. CDR3 nucleotides: TGCAGTGCTTGGGACAGCGAGAGCACAGATACGCAGTATTTT.

This clonotype was seen a handful of times. For the CDR3, the DNA is TGCAGTGCTAGAGATCCGCGGAGGGGGGAGACCCAGTACTTC. This sequence encodes CSARDPRRGETQYF. V and J are TRBV20-1 and TRBJ2-5; D possibly matches TRBD1 or TRBD2 (6 bases each). The CDR3 extends over 14 amino acids. Germline CDR1 is DFQATT and CDR2 is SNEGSKA (reference sequence). V gave up 0 bases and J gave up 5 bases, with 13 bases separating them.